This T cell receptor (beta chain) was recorded in a study of T cell responses to AZD1222 COVID-19 vaccine. The table came from immunoSEQ multiplex PCR; TCRdb's copy has only in-frame clones and leaves some out. The sample gives 120,000 to 150,000 clones, around 91% of which show up once; 5% is in the top ten. V shed 1 base and J shed 7 bases, with 14 bases lying between them. CDR1 and CDR2 (germline): SGHVS, FQNEAQ. The CDR3 extends over 14 amino acids. The sequence derives from an adult in good health. The specimen comprised peripheral blood, sampled on day 0 of AZD1222 vaccination. This chain joins TRBV7-8 and TRBJ2-7; D may correspond to TRBD1 or TRBD2 (5 bases each). The CDR3 DNA reads TGTGCCAGCAGCTTAGTTCGAGGGTCAGGGGAGCAGTACTTC. Its translation is CASSLVRGSGEQYF.